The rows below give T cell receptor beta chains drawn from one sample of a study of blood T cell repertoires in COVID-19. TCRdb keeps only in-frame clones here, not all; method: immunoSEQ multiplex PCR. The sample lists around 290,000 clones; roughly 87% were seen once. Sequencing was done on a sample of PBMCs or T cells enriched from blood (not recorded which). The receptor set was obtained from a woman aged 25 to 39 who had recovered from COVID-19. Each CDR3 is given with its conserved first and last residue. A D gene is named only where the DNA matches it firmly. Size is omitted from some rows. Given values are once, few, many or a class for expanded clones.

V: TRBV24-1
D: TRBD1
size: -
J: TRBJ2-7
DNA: TGTGCCACCGCAGGGCCGCCGGAGCCGGGACAGAGGAACCGGGGAACTTACGAGCAGTACTTC
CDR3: CATAGPPEPGQRNRGTYEQYF

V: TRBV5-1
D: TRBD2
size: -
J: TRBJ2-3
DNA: TGCGCCAGCAGCCCGGGACTAGCGGGGTCTAGCACAGATACGCAGTATTTT
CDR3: CASSPGLAGSSTDTQYF

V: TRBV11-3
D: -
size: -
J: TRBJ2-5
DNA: TGTGCCAGCAGCTCGAGGGGGGGGGAGACCCAGTACTTC
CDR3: CASSSRGGETQYF

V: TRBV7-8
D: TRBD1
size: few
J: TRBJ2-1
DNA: TGTGCCAGCAGCTTGAAGACAGGGGGTCGGAATGAGCAGTTCTTC
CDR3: CASSLKTGGRNEQFF

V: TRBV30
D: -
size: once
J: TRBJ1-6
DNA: TGTGCCTGGAGTGGACAGGTTTATAATTCACCCCTCCACTTT
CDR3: CAWSGQVYNSPLHF

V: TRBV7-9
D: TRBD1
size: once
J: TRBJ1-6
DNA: TGTGCCAGCAGCTTAGCAGGAGGACAGGGAGGATCACCCCTCCACTTT
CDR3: CASSLAGGQGGSPLHF

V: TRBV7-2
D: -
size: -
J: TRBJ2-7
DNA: TGTGCCAGCAGTCGAACAGGGTACGAGCAGTACTTC
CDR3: CASSRTGYEQYF

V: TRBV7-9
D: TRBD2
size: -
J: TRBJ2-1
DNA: TGTGCCAACAGCCCCAGACTAGCGGGAGGCAATGAGCAGTTCTTC
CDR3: CANSPRLAGGNEQFF

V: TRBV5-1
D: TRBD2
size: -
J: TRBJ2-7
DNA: TGCGCCAGCAGCCGTACCTTCTTAGCGGGGGATTCCTACGAGCAGTACTTC
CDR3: CASSRTFLAGDSYEQYF

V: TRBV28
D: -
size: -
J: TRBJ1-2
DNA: TGTGCCAGCAGTTTGGCTCGCAGGGGCCGCGACACCTTC
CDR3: CASSLARRGRDTF

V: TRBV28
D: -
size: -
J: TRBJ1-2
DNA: TGTGCCAGCAGTTTATCGGGTTCGTTCGGGAACTATGGCTACACCTTC
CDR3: CASSLSGSFGNYGYTF

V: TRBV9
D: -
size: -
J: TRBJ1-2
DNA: TGTGCCAGCAGCGTAGAGTGGCAGGGGAACTATGGCTACACCTTC
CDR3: CASSVEWQGNYGYTF

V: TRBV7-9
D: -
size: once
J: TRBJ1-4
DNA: TGTGCCAGCCCCTCGGCATGGGCCGGGGATGAAAAACTGTTTTTT
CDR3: CASPSAWAGDEKLFF

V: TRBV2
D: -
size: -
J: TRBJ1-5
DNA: TGTGCCAGCAGGGACTCAGCAGGGGGCAATCAGCCCCAGCATTTT
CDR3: CASRDSAGGNQPQHF

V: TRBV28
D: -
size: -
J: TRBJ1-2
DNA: TGTGCCAGCAGTTTAGCCGTCGGGTCGGGGGTTTATGGCTACACCTTC
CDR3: CASSLAVGSGVYGYTF

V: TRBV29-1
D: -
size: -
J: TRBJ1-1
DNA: TGCAGCGCCTGGGCAGAGAACACTGAAGCTTTCTTT
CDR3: CSAWAENTEAFF

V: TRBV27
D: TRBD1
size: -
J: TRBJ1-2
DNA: TGTGCCAGCAGTTTGTGGAGAGGGGGCCAGGTCTATGGCTACACCTTC
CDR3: CASSLWRGGQVYGYTF

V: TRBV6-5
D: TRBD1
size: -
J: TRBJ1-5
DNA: TGTGCCAGCAGTTACTCGCGTACAGGGGGCAATCAGCCCCAGCATTTT
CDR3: CASSYSRTGGNQPQHF

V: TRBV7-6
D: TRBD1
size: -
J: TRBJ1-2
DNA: TGTGCCAGCAGCCCCCGACAGGGGAAGGACTATGGCTACACCTTC
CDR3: CASSPRQGKDYGYTF

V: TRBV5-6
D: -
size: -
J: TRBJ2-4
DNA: TGTGCCAGCAGCTTGCAGGGGTACAACATTCAGTACTTC
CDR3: CASSLQGYNIQYF

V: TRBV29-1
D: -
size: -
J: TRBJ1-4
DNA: TGCAGCGTTGCGGCAACTAATGAAAAACTGTTTTTT
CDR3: CSVAATNEKLFF

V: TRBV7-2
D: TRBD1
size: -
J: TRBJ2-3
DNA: TGTGCCAGCAACCGGCGACAGGGTTTAGCAGATACGCAGTATTTT
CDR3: CASNRRQGLADTQYF

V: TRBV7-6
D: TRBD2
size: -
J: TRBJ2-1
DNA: TGTGCCAGCAGCCCTCCGGCTAGCGGGAGAAATGAGCAGTTCTTC
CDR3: CASSPPASGRNEQFF

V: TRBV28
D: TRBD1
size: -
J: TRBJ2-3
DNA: TGTGCCAGCAGTTTAAGGCGGACAGGGCACGGCACAGATACGCAGTATTTT
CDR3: CASSLRRTGHGTDTQYF

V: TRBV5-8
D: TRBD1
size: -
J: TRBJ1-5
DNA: TGTGCCAGCAGCTCGGGACAGATTAGGAGCAATCAGCCCCAGCATTTT
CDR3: CASSSGQIRSNQPQHF

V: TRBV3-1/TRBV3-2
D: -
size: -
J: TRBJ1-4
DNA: TGTGCCAGCAGCCAAGACCCGGGAGTCGAAAAACTGTTTTTT
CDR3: CASSQDPGVEKLFF

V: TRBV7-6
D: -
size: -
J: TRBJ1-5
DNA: TGTGCCAGCAGTCAGGGGAAGAATCAGCCCCAGCATTTT
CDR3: CASSQGKNQPQHF

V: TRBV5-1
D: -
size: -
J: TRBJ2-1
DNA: TGCGCCAGCAGCTTGGCCTGGGGCGCAGACAACAATGAGCAGTTCTTC
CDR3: CASSLAWGADNNEQFF

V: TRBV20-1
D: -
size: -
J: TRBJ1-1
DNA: TGCAGTGCTATGCCGGGGGGAGGTGATCTCTTT
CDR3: CSAMPGGGDLF

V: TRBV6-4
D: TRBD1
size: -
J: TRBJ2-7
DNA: TGTGCCAGCAGTGACGGGACAGGGGGCTCCTACGAGCAGTACTTC
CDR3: CASSDGTGGSYEQYF

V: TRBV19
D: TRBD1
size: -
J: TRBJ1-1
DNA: TGTGCCAGTAGTATCTGGACAGGGTGGAGGGACACTGAAGCTTTCTTT
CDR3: CASSIWTGWRDTEAFF

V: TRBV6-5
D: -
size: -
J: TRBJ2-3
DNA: TGTGCCAGCAAGAGGGGGGGTTACACAGATACGCAGTATTTT
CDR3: CASKRGGYTDTQYF

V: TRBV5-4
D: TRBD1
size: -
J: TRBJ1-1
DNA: TGTGCCAGCAGCTTCGGACAGGGCAGAGGTGAAGCTTTCTTT
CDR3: CASSFGQGRGEAFF

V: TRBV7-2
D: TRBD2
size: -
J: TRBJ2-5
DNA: TGTGCCAGCAGCACTAGACTAGCGGGGGGACAAGAGACCCAGTACTTC
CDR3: CASSTRLAGGQETQYF

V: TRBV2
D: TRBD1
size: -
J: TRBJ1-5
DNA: TGTGCCAGCACAGGGGGCGGTAGATATCAGCCCCAGCATTTT
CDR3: CASTGGGRYQPQHF

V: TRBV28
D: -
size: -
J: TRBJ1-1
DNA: TGTGCCAGCAGCCTTACCTTACAGGCAAACACTGAAGCTTTCTTT
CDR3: CASSLTLQANTEAFF

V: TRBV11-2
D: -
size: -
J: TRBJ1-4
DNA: TGTGCCAGCAGCCTGCTGGGCAGGGGCGGTGAAAAACTGTTTTTT
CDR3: CASSLLGRGGEKLFF

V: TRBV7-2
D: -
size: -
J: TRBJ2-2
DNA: TGTGCCAGCAGCCCGGGCGTTGGGCAGGGCGGCACCGGGGAGCTGTTTTTT
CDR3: CASSPGVGQGGTGELFF

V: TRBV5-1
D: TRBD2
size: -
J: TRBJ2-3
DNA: TGCGCCAGCAGCCCACGGACTAGCGGGGGGACAGATACGCAGTATTTT
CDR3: CASSPRTSGGTDTQYF

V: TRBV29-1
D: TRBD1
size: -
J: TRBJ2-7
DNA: TGCAGCGTTGAAGATAGGGGGCCTAACAGGGTGGGCGTATCCCCCGACACGACCTACGAGCAGTACTTC
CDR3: CSVEDRGPNRVGVSPDTTYEQYF

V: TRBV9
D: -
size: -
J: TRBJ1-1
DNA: TGTGCCAGCAGCGCCGCCACAGCTGAAGCTTTCTTT
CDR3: CASSAATAEAFF

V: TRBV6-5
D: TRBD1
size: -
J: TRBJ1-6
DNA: TGTGCCAGCAGTCCGGGACAGTTAAATTCACCCCTCCACTTT
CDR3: CASSPGQLNSPLHF

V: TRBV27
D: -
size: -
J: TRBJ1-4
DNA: TGTGCCAGCAGCGATTCCCGGACGGCGCCCCGGGGAAAACTGTTTTTT
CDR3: CASSDSRTAPRGKLFF

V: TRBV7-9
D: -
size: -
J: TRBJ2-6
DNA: TGTGCCAGCAGCTTAGCTGGGCAGGGTCAATACTCTGGGGCCAACGTCCTGACTTTC
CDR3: CASSLAGQGQYSGANVLTF

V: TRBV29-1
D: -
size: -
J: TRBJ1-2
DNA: TGCAGCGTTCTCGAGAATTTCTATGGCTACACCTTC
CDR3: CSVLENFYGYTF

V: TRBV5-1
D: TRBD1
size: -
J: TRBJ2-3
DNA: TGCGCCAGCAGCCTCGCCGGGACAGGGGGCTCTGGACACACAGATACGCAGTATTTT
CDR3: CASSLAGTGGSGHTDTQYF

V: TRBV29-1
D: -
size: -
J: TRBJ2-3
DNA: TGCAGCGTTGCGACAGGCCCTAGCACAGATACGCAGTATTTT
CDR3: CSVATGPSTDTQYF

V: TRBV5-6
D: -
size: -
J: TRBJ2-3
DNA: TGTGCCAGCAGCGTGGGGGCGGATACGCAGTATTTT
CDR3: CASSVGADTQYF

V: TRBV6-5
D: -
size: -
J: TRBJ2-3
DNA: TGTGCCAGCAGTTACTCTGAAGAGGGAGATACGCAGTATTTT
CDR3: CASSYSEEGDTQYF

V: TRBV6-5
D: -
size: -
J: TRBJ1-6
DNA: TGTGCCAGCAGTTCCTTTCCGGGAGCCAATAATTCACCCCTCCACTTT
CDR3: CASSSFPGANNSPLHF

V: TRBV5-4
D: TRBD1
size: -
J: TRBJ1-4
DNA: TGTGCCAGCAGCAACCCGGGACAGGGATTAAATGAAAAACTGTTTTTT
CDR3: CASSNPGQGLNEKLFF

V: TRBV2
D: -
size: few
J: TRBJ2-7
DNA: TGTGCCAGCAGTGACGTGGGGCTGCTTCAATCCTACGAGCAGTACTTC
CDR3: CASSDVGLLQSYEQYF

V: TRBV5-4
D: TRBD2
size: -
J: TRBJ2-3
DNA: TGTGCCAGCAGCAGTAGCGGGATCAGGTGGGATACGCAGTATTTT
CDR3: CASSSSGIRWDTQYF

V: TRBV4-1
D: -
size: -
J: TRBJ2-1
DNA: TGCGCCAGCAGCCCTGGACTAAACTCCTACAATGAGCAGTTCTTC
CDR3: CASSPGLNSYNEQFF

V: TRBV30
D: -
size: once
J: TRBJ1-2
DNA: TGTGCCTGGAGGGCTTATGGCTACACCTTC
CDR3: CAWRAYGYTF

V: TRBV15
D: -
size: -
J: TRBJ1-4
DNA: TGTGCCACCAGCAGAGATTGGAGTAATCCGTTTTTT
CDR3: CATSRDWSNPFF

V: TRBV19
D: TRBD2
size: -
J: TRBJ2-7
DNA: TGTGCCAGTAGTACCGCCGCGGGAGCTTACGAGCAGTACTTC
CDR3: CASSTAAGAYEQYF

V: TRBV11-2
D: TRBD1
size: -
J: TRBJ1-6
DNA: TGTGCCAGCAGCCGCGACAGGGGGCAAAGAAGCCTCCACTTT
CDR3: CASSRDRGQRSLHF

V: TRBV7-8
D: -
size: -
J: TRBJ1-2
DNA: TGTGCCAGCAGCGCGGATGTAGGGGCAATCATCGAAGATTATGGCTACACCTTC
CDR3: CASSADVGAIIEDYGYTF

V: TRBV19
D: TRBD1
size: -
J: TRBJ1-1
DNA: TGTGCCAGTACCGACTCCGGGACAGGGGTCCCTGAAGCTTTCTTT
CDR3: CASTDSGTGVPEAFF